Each of the 21 T cell receptor beta chains below was sequenced from the same sample in a study of T cell responses to AZD1222 COVID-19 vaccine. Using immunoSEQ multiplex PCR, the repertoire was profiled, and TCRdb retains in-frame clones only, with some absent. The top ten hold 9.4% of the sample, which has roughly 120,000 clones, 80% to 85% seen once. Sequenced here: peripheral blood, sampled on day 0 of AZD1222 vaccination. The receptors stem from an adult in good health.

The chain combines TRBV18 with TRBJ2-1, with D possibly being TRBD1 (7 bases). CDR3 length: 16 amino acids. Trimming took 0 bases from V and 4 from J, leaving 13 bases between them. CDR1 KGHSH and CDR2 LQKENI come from the germline V gene. The CDR3 spells CASSPPAGGRYNEQFF. The CDR3 bases are TGTGCCAGCTCACCACCGGCAGGGGGGCGTTACAATGAGCAGTTCTTC.

This clone was recorded once. The junction departs from germline at one end; a sequencing error may be responsible. V and J are TRBV5-1 and TRBJ1-3; D call uncertain. In germline, CDR1 is SGHRS, CDR2 YFSETQ. This CDR3 spans 14 amino acids. The CDR3 region is CASSLNGGGHSPNF. CDR3 DNA sequence: TGCGCCAGCAGCTTGAATGGAGGAGGCCATTCCCCCAATTTT.

The V gene is TRBV19, the J gene TRBJ2-3, with 7 bases fitting TRBD1. Trimming cost V 3 bases and J 4 bases; bases outside gene matches: 7. The CDR3 contains 15 residues. In germline, CDR1 is LNHDA, CDR2 SQIVND (reference sequence). The CDR3 spells CASSIPRQGPDTQYF. CDR3 nucleotides: TGTGCCAGTAGTATTCCGAGACAGGGTCCAGATACGCAGTATTTT.

This clone was recorded once. The V gene is TRBV6-4, the J gene TRBJ2-7, with 8 bases that match TRBD1. The germline V gene encodes CDR1 MRHNA and CDR2 SNTAGT. Trimming cost V 0 bases and J 6 bases; bases outside gene matches: 7. This CDR3 region has 15 residues. The CDR3 DNA is TGTGCCAGCAGTGACTCGGACAGGGAGGAGGGCGAGCAGTACTTC. It encodes CASSDSDREEGEQYF.

The J gene is TRBJ2-3, the V gene TRBV25-1, with 15 bases aligning to TRBD2. The germline V gene has CDR1 MGHDK and CDR2 SYGVNS. V dropped 3 bases and J dropped 4; count of bases not matched to a gene: 8. CDR3 length: 18 residues. CDR3 residues: CASSDRTSGGVISDTQYF. In DNA form, the CDR3 reads TGTGCCAGCAGTGACAGGACTAGCGGGGGGGTTATTTCAGATACGCAGTATTTT.

The chain employs TRBV27 and TRBJ1-1, with D possibly being TRBD1 (5 bases). Per the germline V gene, CDR1 is MNHEY and CDR2 is SMNVEV (reference sequence). This CDR3 has 14 residues. V gave up 3 bases and J gave up 1 base, with 9 bases separating them. The DNA for the CDR3 is TGTGCCAGCAGTTTTGGCAGGGAGAACACTGAAGCTTTCTTT. It is translated as CASSFGRENTEAFF.

The rearrangement uses TRBV11-2 and TRBJ2-1; D uncertain. Trimming pared 3 bases from V and 8 bases from J, leaving 17 bases between. This CDR3 spans 15 amino acids. Germline V CDR1 and CDR2: SGHAT, FQNNGV. The CDR3 here is CASSLRSSLGHEQFF. CDR3 bases: TGTGCCAGCAGCTTGCGCAGTAGTCTCGGGCATGAGCAGTTCTTC.

About this clone: Sequence at one end of the junction differs from germline and may be a read error. The chain couples TRBV7-7 to TRBJ2-1; D unresolved. The CDR3 covers 13 residues. Looked up from germline, CDR1 is SSHAT and CDR2 is FNYEAQ (reference sequence). The DNA for the CDR3 is TGTGCTAGCAGCTTAGCATCGTCGAATGAGCAGTTCTTC. Protein: CASSLASSNEQFF.

This clone occurred a few times. This sequence joins TRBV7-2 and TRBJ1-5, with D perhaps TRBD1 (5 bases). Deletions cut 8 bases from V and 6 bases from J, with 11 bases between. CDR1 and CDR2 (germline): SGHTA, FQGNSA. The CDR3 consists of 12 residues. CDR3 sequence (DNA): TGTGCCAGCCTCGAGAGGGGTCAGCCCCAGCATTTT. It specifies CASLERGQPQHF.

This chain joins TRBV7-3 and TRBJ1-1; no definite D call. Germline CDR1 SGHTA, CDR2 FQGTGA. CDR3 length: 14 amino acids. Trimming stripped 1 base from V and 4 bases from J, with 10 bases between. The DNA for the CDR3 is TGTGCCAGCAGCTTAAGTCTCCTTTCCACTGAAGCTTTCTTT. This codes for CASSLSLLSTEAFF.

Many counts were recorded for this clone. V gene TRBV19 combines with J gene TRBJ2-7; 8 bases agree with TRBD2. Germline V gene sequence: CDR1 LNHDA, CDR2 SQIVND (reference sequence). The ends lost 5 bases at V and 0 bases at J; junction bases unmatched: 6. The CDR3 runs 15 residues. The CDR3 DNA follows: TGTGCCAGTAGTCTCACAGCGGGAGACTCCTACGAGCAGTACTTC. This encodes CASSLTAGDSYEQYF.

The V call is TRBV7-9, the J call TRBJ2-5, with 8 bases identical to TRBD2. CDR3 length: 16 amino acids. Germline V lookup: CDR1 SEHNR, CDR2 FQNEAQ (reference sequence). V lost 4 bases and J lost 5; bases outside the gene matches: 12. The chain's CDR3 is CASSSLVWGLGETQYF. In DNA form, the CDR3 reads TGTGCCAGCAGCTCCTTAGTGTGGGGACTAGGCGAGACCCAGTACTTC.

The chain recombines TRBV7-2 with TRBJ2-3; possible D gene TRBD1, 5 bases. CDR1 is SGHTA, CDR2 FQGNSA, per germline. The CDR3 extends over 13 amino acids. V was shortened by 4 bases and J by 10 bases, with 15 bases between the two germline ends. CDR3: CASSSAEIGAQYF. The CDR3 DNA is TGTGCCAGCAGCTCCGCTGAGATAGGGGCGCAGTATTTT.

In its sample, this clone was seen a few times. The rearrangement joins TRBV5-1 to TRBJ2-3; TRBD2 matches at 12 bases. Germline values: CDR1 SGHRS, CDR2 YFSETQ. Trimming removed 3 bases from V and 6 bases from J; junction bases left unmatched: 5. The length of the CDR3 is 15 residues. The CDR3 DNA reads as TGCGCCAGCAGCTACCGGACTAGCGGGGCTGATACGCAGTATTTT. This gives the protein CASSYRTSGADTQYF.

The J gene is TRBJ1-2, the V gene TRBV7-2, with D perhaps matching TRBD1 (6 bases). The germline gives CDR1 SGHTA, CDR2 FQGNSA. This CDR3 region has 15 residues. V lost 3 bases to trimming and J lost 0 bases, with 11 bases between them. The CDR3 sequence is CASSLQGHANYGYTF. Here the CDR3 DNA reads TGTGCCAGCAGCTTGCAGGGACACGCTAACTATGGCTACACCTTC.

The chain carries TRBV7-9 and TRBJ2-1, with TRBD2 matching over 7 bases. Germline lookup yields CDR1 SEHNR and CDR2 FQNEAQ (reference sequence). This CDR3 has 16 residues. The junction had 8 bases not matched to a gene; V was cut back by 5 bases and J by 1 base. The CDR3 sequence: CASSPGGSRSYNEQFF. For the CDR3, the DNA is TGTGCCAGCAGCCCGGGCGGGAGTAGATCCTACAATGAGCAGTTCTTC.

V usage is TRBV20-1 and J usage is TRBJ2-7; unclear D gene. The germline V gene has CDR1 DFQATT and CDR2 SNEGSKA (reference sequence). The CDR3 is 11 amino acids. The chain's CDR3 is CGILAAYEQYF. In DNA, the CDR3 is TGCGGTATCCTCGCGGCCTACGAGCAGTACTTC.

CDR3 in amino acids: CASSQESWSEQYF. CDR3 DNA: TGCGCCAGCAGCCAAGAATCGTGGAGCGAGCAGTACTTC. The chain combines TRBV4-3 with TRBJ2-7; D unresolved. The CDR3 consists of 13 residues. Trimming removed 0 bases from V and 6 bases from J, with 9 bases in between. Germline V gives CDR1 LGHNA, CDR2 YSLEER.

This clone was observed a single time. The chain couples TRBV5-1 to TRBJ1-4, with a weak D call TRBD1 (6 bases). Germline V gives CDR1 SGHRS, CDR2 YFSETQ. The CDR3 is made up of 14 amino acids. Between the trimmed V and J ends, which lost 1 base and 4 bases, there was a span of 8 bases. The CDR3 spells CASSLTGFNEKLFF. The DNA of the CDR3 is TGCGCCAGCAGCTTGACAGGGTTTAATGAAAAACTGTTTTTT.

The chain couples TRBV12-3 or TRBV12-4 to TRBJ1-1; D is unresolved. The CDR3 extends over 13 amino acids. The V gene lost 3 bases and the J gene lost 3 bases, with 8 bases spanning the gap. CDR3 in amino acids: CASSFDKDTEAFF. The CDR3, as DNA: TGTGCCAGCAGTTTCGATAAGGACACTGAAGCTTTCTTT.

The chain uses TRBV30 and TRBJ1-5; D is uncertain. CDR1 and CDR2 from the germline V gene are GTSNPN and SVGIG (reference sequence). This CDR3 is built from 13 residues. Trimming shortened V by 1 base and J by 4 bases, and 8 bases separated the two germline ends. The CDR3 loop reads CAWSGSENQPQHF. CDR3 DNA sequence: TGTGCCTGGAGTGGGTCAGAAAATCAGCCCCAGCATTTT.